The 32 T cell receptor beta chains listed next were all sequenced from one sample in a study of blood T cells in healthy people across ages. For the second PCR, which ran for roughly 6 to 12 cycles, a sample-barcoded 5' primer and a J-beta primer mix were used. Via MiXCR, TCRdb re-called the 5' RACE reads, giving one row per CDR3 protein. The sample has over 1,300,000 distinct CDR3 sequences; 59% are singletons. The source material was blood. The source of these receptors is a man aged 18-30 years in good health.

This chain connects TRBV27 to TRBJ1-2, with D perhaps matching TRBD1 (6 bases). There are 15 residues in the CDR3. The V gene lost 8 bases and the J gene lost 1 base, with 17 bases spanning the gap. Germline loops: CDR1 MNHEY, CDR2 SMNVEV (reference sequence). The CDR3 nucleotides read TGTGCCAGCGGGCAGACAGGACTCAATAACTATGGCTACACCTTC. Translation gives CASGQTGLNNYGYTF.

The genes are TRBV10-3 and TRBJ2-3; possible D gene TRBD1, 6 bases. The CDR3 consists of 15 residues. V was pared by 4 bases and J by 4 bases, with 15 bases between. Germline V CDR1 and CDR2: ENHRY, SYGVKD. The CDR3 region has the DNA TGTGCCATCAGTGTCGCCACAGGGCAGGCAGATACGCAGTATTTT. The encoded protein is CAISVATGQADTQYF.

This clonotype was found a few times. The J gene is TRBJ2-5, the V gene TRBV10-3, with TRBD2 matching 13 bases. After removal of 10 bases from V and 1 base from J, the junction contained 6 bases not matched to a gene. Germline V gene lookup returns CDR1 ENHRY and CDR2 SYGVKD. The CDR3 runs to 15 residues. This chain's CDR3 is CATRGLAGIQETQYF. CDR3 DNA: TGTGCCACACGGGGACTAGCGGGGATCCAAGAGACCCAGTACTTC.

The V call is TRBV6-5, the J call TRBJ2-1; TRBD2 agrees at 8 bases. The CDR3 sequence is 15 residues long. The germline V gene encodes CDR1 MNHEY and CDR2 SVGAGI. V lost 6 bases and J lost 6; bases outside the gene matches: 10. The CDR3: CASSPRSGSGNEQFF. CDR3 DNA: TGTGCCAGCAGCCCGAGGAGCGGGAGTGGCAATGAGCAGTTCTTC.

This sequence joins TRBV20-1 and TRBJ2-1; TRBD2 might be the D (6 bases). From germline, CDR1 is DFQATT and CDR2 SNEGSKA (reference sequence). This CDR3 contains 13 residues. V lost 3 bases to trimming and J lost 9 bases, with 15 bases between them. CDR3 coding DNA: TGCAGTGCTAGTAGACTAGAGGGGAGTGAGCAGTTCTTC. This gives the protein CSASRLEGSEQFF.

V gene TRBV4-1 combines with J gene TRBJ2-7; D is undetermined. The CDR3 is 15 residues long. Trimming cost V 1 base and J 3 bases, with 13 bases left between them. CDR1 is MGHRA, CDR2 YSYEKL, per germline. The CDR3 sequence is CASSQVELTYYEQYF. The DNA of the CDR3 is TGCGCCAGCAGCCAAGTGGAACTTACCTACTACGAGCAGTACTTC.

The chain has TRBV9 and TRBJ2-1; 10 bases line up with TRBD2. The end of the DNA fits TRBJ2-7 better, so the J call may be wrong. The CDR3 spans 16 residues. CDR1 is SGDLS, CDR2 YYNGEE, per germline. CDR3 residues: CASSSNPSGSYNEQYF. The CDR3 DNA is TGTGCCAGCAGCTCAAACCCTAGCGGGAGCTACAATGAGCAGTACTTC.

This clonotype has more than one count but fewer than ten. The chain joins TRBV27 to TRBJ1-1; TRBD1 matches at 7 bases. The CDR3 is made up of 14 amino acids. The V gene end was trimmed by 2 bases and the J gene end by 4 bases; junction bases not matched to a gene: 4. The germline CDR1 and CDR2 sequences are MNHEY and SMNVEV (reference sequence). CDR3 DNA: TGTGCCAGCAGTTTAGGAGGGGGCCTCACTGAAGCTTTCTTT. Translation: CASSLGGGLTEAFF.

This clonotype was observed a handful of times. V and J are TRBV4-3 and TRBJ2-1, with D perhaps TRBD2 (6 bases). The CDR3 runs 14 residues. V was trimmed by 1 base and J by 6 bases, leaving 10 bases between them. Per the germline V gene, CDR1 is LGHNA and CDR2 is YSLEER. The CDR3, as DNA: TGCGCCAGCAGCCAAGTATACGGGGGCAATGAGCAGTTCTTC. The encoded protein is CASSQVYGGNEQFF.

The chain combines TRBV9 with TRBJ2-1; perhaps TRBD1 as D (5 bases). Germline CDR1 is SGDLS and CDR2 is YYNGEE. Trimming took off 4 bases at V and 15 bases at J, with 20 bases between the two ends. The CDR3 is 13 amino acids. CDR3 sequence (DNA): TGTGCCAGCAGCCCAATGGGGCTCCTCGGCGGGTTCTTC. Amino acid sequence: CASSPMGLLGGFF.

The chain joins TRBV7-2 to TRBJ2-5, with 7 bases lining up with TRBD2. The germline V gene has CDR1 SGHTA and CDR2 FQGNSA. After removal of 7 bases from V and 2 bases from J, the junction contained 7 bases not matched to a gene. The CDR3 covers 14 residues. CDR3 loop: CASKVWGGQETQYF. CDR3 nucleotide sequence: TGTGCCAGCAAAGTCTGGGGGGGACAAGAGACCCAGTACTTC.

In its sample, this clonotype was seen once. This chain connects TRBV6-2 or TRBV6-3 to TRBJ2-7; TRBD1 or TRBD2 may be the D gene (5 bases each). Germline CDR1 and CDR2: MNHEY and SVGEGT. The CDR3 extends over 15 amino acids. Deletions cut 4 bases from V and 3 bases from J, with 16 bases between. CDR3 in DNA: TGTGCCAGCAGTTCCATCCGGGACGCAAGCTACGAGCAGTACTTC. Translating gives CASSSIRDASYEQYF.

This chain joins TRBV5-1 and TRBJ2-6; D call uncertain. From germline, CDR1 is SGHRS and CDR2 YFSETQ. V dropped 4 bases and J dropped 0 bases, with 17 bases sitting between them. The CDR3 consists of 18 residues. CDR3 sequence (DNA): TGCGCCAGCAGCAGGTTTGGCACAGCAGCCTCTGGGGCCAACGTCCTGACTTTC. Its protein is CASSRFGTAASGANVLTF.

V and J are TRBV6-5 and TRBJ2-7; the D gene is possibly TRBD2 (6 bases). CDR3 length: 16 residues. The V end lost 7 bases, the J end lost 6 bases, and 25 bases lay between the germline ends. CDR1 is MNHEY, CDR2 SVGAGI, per germline. CDR3 residues: CASNLRGGDSIREQYF. The CDR3 bases are TGTGCCAGCAACTTACGAGGCGGGGACTCCATTCGCGAGCAGTACTTC.

The chain couples TRBV6-5 to TRBJ2-7; 11 bases line up with TRBD2. CDR1 is MNHEY and CDR2 is SVGAGI in the germline V gene. The CDR3 is 15 residues long. The trim removed 6 bases at V and 6 bases at J, leaving 10 bases unmatched. The CDR3 protein is CASRPTGTSGSEQYF. CDR3 sequence (DNA): TGTGCCAGCAGACCAACCGGGACTAGCGGCTCCGAGCAGTACTTC.

A few counts support this clonotype. J is TRBJ1-2 and V is TRBV12-3 or TRBV12-4; D possibly corresponds to TRBD1 (5 bases). V was clipped by 6 bases and J by 2 bases, with 19 bases between them. The CDR3 consists of 16 residues. The CDR3 region is CASSLYAGTGNYGYTF. The CDR3 DNA is TGTGCCAGCAGCTTATACGCCGGGACGGGAAACTATGGCTACACCTTC.

The rearrangement joins TRBV12-3 or TRBV12-4 to TRBJ2-7, with TRBD2 matching over 7 bases. The CDR3 has 13 residues. V lost 8 bases to trimming and J lost 4 bases; unmatched junction nucleotides: 8. The CDR3 DNA reads TGTGCCAGCGGCTGGGGCGGGGGTTACGAGCAGTACTTC. It encodes CASGWGGGYEQYF.

This clonotype was recorded only once. The chain employs TRBV7-9 and TRBJ2-2; D gene uncertain. V shed 5 bases and J shed 6 bases, with 16 bases lying between them. The V gene's germline CDR1 is SEHNR and CDR2 FQNEAQ (reference sequence). CDR3 size: 15 residues. The CDR3, as DNA: TGTGCCAGCAGCCTTGGGCCCAGAGCTGCCGGGGAGCTGTTTTTT. It encodes CASSLGPRAAGELFF.

The DNA of the CDR3 is TGTGCCACCAGTGATGGAACAGAGGTGTGGGAGACCCAGTACTTC. The encoded protein is CATSDGTEVWETQYF. The genes are TRBV24-1 and TRBJ2-5; unclear D gene. Germline V gene lookup returns CDR1 KGHDR and CDR2 SFDVKD. The V gene lost 3 bases and the J gene lost 5 bases, with 15 bases spanning the gap. The CDR3 loop spans 15 amino acids.

The genes are TRBV4-3 and TRBJ2-6, with TRBD1 matching over 9 bases. The CDR3 totals 16 residues. The V and J ends lost 3 bases and 4 bases, in that order; junction bases with no gene match: 4. Germline V gives CDR1 LGHNA, CDR2 YSLEER. The CDR3 DNA reads TGCGCCAGCAGCCATGACAGGGGGAACGGGGCCAACGTCCTGACTTTC. It specifies CASSHDRGNGANVLTF.

This clonotype was seen more than once but under ten times. The gene calls are TRBV6-5 and TRBJ2-5; the D gene is possibly TRBD2 (6 bases). This CDR3 is 14 amino acids long. V lost 4 bases to trimming and J lost 5 bases, with 14 bases between them. CDR1 is MNHEY, CDR2 SVGAGI, per germline. As DNA, the CDR3 is TGTGCCAGCAGTTCCTCCTGGGCGGGGGAGACCCAGTACTTC. Protein: CASSSSWAGETQYF.

This chain joins TRBV29-1 and TRBJ1-2; D gene unclear. CDR1 is SQVTM, CDR2 ANQGSEA, per germline. The CDR3 extends over 12 amino acids. V was clipped by 4 bases and J by 2 bases, with 8 bases between them. This CDR3 is CSVGSVNYGYTF. Here the CDR3 DNA reads TGCAGCGTTGGAAGCGTAAACTATGGCTACACCTTC.

V and J are TRBV7-6 and TRBJ2-3; 14 bases match TRBD2. This CDR3 spans 17 amino acids. V shed 5 bases and J 6 bases; nucleotides not matched to a gene: 10. Germline lookup yields CDR1 SGHVS and CDR2 FNYEAQ. The CDR3 is CASSPGTSGGRLDTQYF. CDR3 bases: TGTGCCAGCAGCCCAGGGACTAGCGGGGGCAGACTTGATACGCAGTATTTT.

The rearrangement links TRBV7-6 to TRBJ2-5; D is uncertain. The DNA end lines up better with TRBJ2-7; the J call may be wrong. Germline V lookup: CDR1 SGHVS, CDR2 FNYEAQ. The CDR3 has 14 residues. In DNA, the CDR3 is TGTGCCAGCAGCTTAGATGGCGAGGCCTACGAGCAGTACTTC. Encoded protein: CASSLDGEAYEQYF.

This chain's CDR3 is CASSSSGGLGTEAFF. Written as DNA, the CDR3 is TGTGCCAGCAGCTCATCAGGGGGTTTGGGCACTGAAGCTTTCTTT. This chain joins TRBV7-9 and TRBJ1-1, with 7 bases that match TRBD1. The junction had 9 bases not matched to a gene; V was cut back by 4 bases and J by 4 bases. The CDR3 has 15 residues. Per the germline V gene, CDR1 is SEHNR and CDR2 is FQNEAQ (reference sequence).

The chain recombines TRBV4-3 with TRBJ2-7; 8 positions agree with TRBD1. CDR1 and CDR2 (germline): LGHNA, YSLEER. V lost 0 bases and J lost 4; bases outside the gene matches: 11. The CDR3 loop spans 17 amino acids. Written as DNA, the CDR3 is TGCGCCAGCAGCCAAGATAATTCGGGACAGGTGGGGTACGAGCAGTACTTC. Translating gives CASSQDNSGQVGYEQYF.

The V call is TRBV4-3, the J call TRBJ1-2, with D possibly matching TRBD1 (5 bases). There are 16 residues in the CDR3. V lost 0 bases and J 5 bases, leaving 16 bases between the germline ends. Germline loops: CDR1 LGHNA, CDR2 YSLEER. Written as DNA, the CDR3 is TGCGCCAGCAGCCAAGATTACCTCGGGGGTGGGTATGGCTACACCTTC. Residues: CASSQDYLGGGYGYTF.

The chain links TRBV12-3 or TRBV12-4 to TRBJ2-1; 8 bases match TRBD1. Losses at the gene ends were 1 base for V and 7 bases for J; bases not matched to a gene: 3. The CDR3 has 14 amino acids. In DNA form, the CDR3 reads TGTGCCAGCAGTTTAGGGACAGGGAAGAATGAGCAGTTCTTC. This translates into CASSLGTGKNEQFF.

V and J are TRBV20-1 and TRBJ2-2; 8 bases align to TRBD2. Germline CDR1 is DFQATT and CDR2 is SNEGSKA (reference sequence). The CDR3 totals 19 residues. V dropped 3 bases and J dropped 0; count of bases not matched to a gene: 15. The CDR3 region is CSASRSLWERGPNTGELFF. For the CDR3, the DNA is TGCAGTGCTAGCCGCTCCTTATGGGAGCGGGGGCCGAACACCGGGGAGCTGTTTTTT.

The chain carries TRBV27 and TRBJ2-7; D perhaps matches TRBD2 (5 bases). The CDR3 spans 15 residues. Germline V gene lookup returns CDR1 MNHEY and CDR2 SMNVEV (reference sequence). Trimming removed 2 bases from V and 3 bases from J, with 14 bases in between. Here the CDR3 reads CASSLRGKLNYEQYF. The CDR3 coding sequence is TGTGCCAGCAGTTTACGAGGGAAACTTAACTACGAGCAGTACTTC.

V usage is TRBV4-1 and J usage is TRBJ2-7, with 12 positions matching TRBD2. Trimming took 4 bases from V and 7 from J; bases not matched to a gene: 11. The CDR3 sequence is 16 residues long. Looked up from germline, CDR1 is MGHRA and CDR2 is YSYEKL. Written as DNA, the CDR3 is TGCGCCAGCAGCCCTCGCCGACTAGCGGGAGATAATGAGCAGTACTTC. It yields the protein CASSPRRLAGDNEQYF.

This clonotype was seen only once. V and J are TRBV11-2 and TRBJ2-3; 7 bases are a match to TRBD2. Germline lookup yields CDR1 SGHAT and CDR2 FQNNGV. The length of the CDR3 is 15 residues. V shed 2 bases and J 0 bases; nucleotides not matched to a gene: 2. DNA for the CDR3: TGTGCCAGCAGCTTAAAGCGGGGCAGCACAGATACGCAGTATTTT. The encoded protein is CASSLKRGSTDTQYF.